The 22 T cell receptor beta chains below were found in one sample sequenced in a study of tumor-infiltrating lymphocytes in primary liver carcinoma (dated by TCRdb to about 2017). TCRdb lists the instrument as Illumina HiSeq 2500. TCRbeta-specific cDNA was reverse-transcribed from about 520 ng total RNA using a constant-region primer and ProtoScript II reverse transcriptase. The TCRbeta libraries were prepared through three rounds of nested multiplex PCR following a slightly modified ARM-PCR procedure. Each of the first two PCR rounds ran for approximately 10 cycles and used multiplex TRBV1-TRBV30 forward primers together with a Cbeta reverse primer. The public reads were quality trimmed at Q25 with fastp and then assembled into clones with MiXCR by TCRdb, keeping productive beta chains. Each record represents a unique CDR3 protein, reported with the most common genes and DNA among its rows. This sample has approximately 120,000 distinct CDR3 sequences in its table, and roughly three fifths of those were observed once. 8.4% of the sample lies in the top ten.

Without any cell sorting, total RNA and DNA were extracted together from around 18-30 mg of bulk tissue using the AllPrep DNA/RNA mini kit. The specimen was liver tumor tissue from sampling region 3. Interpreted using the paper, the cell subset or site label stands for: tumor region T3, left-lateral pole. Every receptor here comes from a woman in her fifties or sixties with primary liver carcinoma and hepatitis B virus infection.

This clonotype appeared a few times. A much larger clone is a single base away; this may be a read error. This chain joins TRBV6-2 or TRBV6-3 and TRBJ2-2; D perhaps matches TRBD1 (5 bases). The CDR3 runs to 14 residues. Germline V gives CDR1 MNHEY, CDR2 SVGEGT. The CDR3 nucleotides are TGTGACAGCAGTTATATAGGGGACACCGGGGAGCTGTTTTTT. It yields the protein CDSSYIGDTGELFF.

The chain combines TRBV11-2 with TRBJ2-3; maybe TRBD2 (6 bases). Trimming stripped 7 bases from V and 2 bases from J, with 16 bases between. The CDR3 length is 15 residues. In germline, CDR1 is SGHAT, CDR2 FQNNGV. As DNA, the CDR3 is TGTGCCAGCATCTCCACGGGGACTTTCACAGATACGCAGTATTTT. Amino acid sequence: CASISTGTFTDTQYF.

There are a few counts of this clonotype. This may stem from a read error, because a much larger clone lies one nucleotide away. CDR3 sequence: CANSLEVPGYGYTF. Here the CDR3 DNA reads TGTGCCAACAGCTTAGAAGTGCCTGGGTATGGCTACACCTTC. V is TRBV7-9 and J is TRBJ1-2; no definite D call. The V gene's germline CDR1 is SEHNR and CDR2 FQNEAQ (reference sequence). The CDR3 loop spans 14 amino acids.

CDR3: CASSLRDLAGFRVRTDTQYF. CDR3 nucleotides: TGTGCCAGCAGCTTAAGGGACCTAGCGGGATTTAGGGTCCGCACAGATACGCAGTATTTT. This sequence joins TRBV11-2 and TRBJ2-3; 9 nucleotides line up with TRBD2. The CDR3 runs to 20 residues. Trimming at V came to 2 bases and at J to 1 base, leaving 16 bases not matched to a gene. CDR1 SGHAT and CDR2 FQNNGV come from the germline V gene.

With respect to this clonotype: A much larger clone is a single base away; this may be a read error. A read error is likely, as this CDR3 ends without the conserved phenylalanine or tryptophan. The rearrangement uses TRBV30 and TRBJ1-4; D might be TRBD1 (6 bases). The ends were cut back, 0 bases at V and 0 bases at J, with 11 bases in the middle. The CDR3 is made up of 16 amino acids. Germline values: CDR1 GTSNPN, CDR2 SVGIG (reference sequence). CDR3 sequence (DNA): TGTGCCTGGAGTGTACAGGGCACTGCAACTAATGAAAAACTGTTTTGT. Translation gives CAWSVQGTATNEKLFC.

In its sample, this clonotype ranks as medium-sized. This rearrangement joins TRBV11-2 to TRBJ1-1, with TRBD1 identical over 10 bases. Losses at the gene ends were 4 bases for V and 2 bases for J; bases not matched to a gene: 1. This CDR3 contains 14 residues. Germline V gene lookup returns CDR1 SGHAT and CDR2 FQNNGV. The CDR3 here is CASSWDRGNTEAFF. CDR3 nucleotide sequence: TGTGCCAGCAGCTGGGACAGGGGAAACACTGAAGCTTTCTTT.

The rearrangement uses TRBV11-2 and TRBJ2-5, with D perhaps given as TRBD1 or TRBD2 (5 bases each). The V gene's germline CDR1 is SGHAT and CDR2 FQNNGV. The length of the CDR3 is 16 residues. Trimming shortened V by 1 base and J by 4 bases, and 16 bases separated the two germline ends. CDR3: CASSLGVLERGETQYF. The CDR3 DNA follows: TGTGCCAGCAGCTTAGGCGTACTGGAGAGGGGAGAGACCCAGTACTTC.

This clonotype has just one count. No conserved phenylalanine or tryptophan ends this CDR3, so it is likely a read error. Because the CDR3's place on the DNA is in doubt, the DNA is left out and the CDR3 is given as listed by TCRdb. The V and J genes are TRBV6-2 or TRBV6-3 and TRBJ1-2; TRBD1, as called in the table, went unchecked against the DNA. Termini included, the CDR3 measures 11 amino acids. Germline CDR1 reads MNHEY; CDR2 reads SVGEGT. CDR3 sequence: CASRAGRICTL.

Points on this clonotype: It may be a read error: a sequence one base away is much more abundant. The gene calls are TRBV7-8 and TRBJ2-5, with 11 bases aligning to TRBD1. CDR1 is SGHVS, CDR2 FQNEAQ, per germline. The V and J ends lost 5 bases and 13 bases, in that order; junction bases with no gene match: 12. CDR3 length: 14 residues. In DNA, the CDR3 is TGTGCCAGCAGCCTATCGGGACAGGGGGTGTTCTCGTACTTC. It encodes CASSLSGQGVFSYF.

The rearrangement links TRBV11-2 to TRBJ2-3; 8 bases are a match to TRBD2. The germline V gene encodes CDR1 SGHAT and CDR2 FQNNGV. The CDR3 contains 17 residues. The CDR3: CDSSLVRAGGYTDTQYF. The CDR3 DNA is TGTGACAGTAGCTTAGTTCGCGCGGGGGGATACACAGATACGCAGTATTTT.

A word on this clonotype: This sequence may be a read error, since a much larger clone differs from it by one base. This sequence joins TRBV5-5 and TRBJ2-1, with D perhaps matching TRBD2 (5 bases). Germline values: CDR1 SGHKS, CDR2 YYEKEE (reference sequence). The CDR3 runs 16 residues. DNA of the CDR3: TGTGCCGGCAGCCTTTTGCGAGGGAGCTCCTACAATGAGCAGTTCTTC. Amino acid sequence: CAGSLLRGSSYNEQFF.

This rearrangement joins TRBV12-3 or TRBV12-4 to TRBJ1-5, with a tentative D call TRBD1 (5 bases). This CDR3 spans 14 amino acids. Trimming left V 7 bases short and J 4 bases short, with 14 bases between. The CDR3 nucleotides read TGTGCCAGCAATCCCGGTTCAGGGAATCAGCCCCAGCATTTT. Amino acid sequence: CASNPGSGNQPQHF.

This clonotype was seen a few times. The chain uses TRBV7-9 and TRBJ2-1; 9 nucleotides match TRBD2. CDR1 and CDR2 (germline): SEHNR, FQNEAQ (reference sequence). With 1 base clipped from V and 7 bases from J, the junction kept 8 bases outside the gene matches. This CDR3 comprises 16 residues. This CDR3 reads CASSLVSGSSRNEQFF. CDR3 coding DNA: TGTGCCAGCAGCTTAGTTAGCGGGAGCTCAAGGAATGAGCAGTTCTTC.

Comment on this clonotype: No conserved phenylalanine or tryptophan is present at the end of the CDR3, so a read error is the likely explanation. CDR3 coding DNA: TGCAGTGCTAGGCCTAGCGGGTACCAAGAGACCCAGTACTAC. Amino acid sequence: CSARPSGYQETQYY. The chain carries TRBV20-1 and TRBJ2-5, with TRBD2 matching 8 bases. V lost 3 bases, J lost 0 bases, and 3 bases stayed unmatched. CDR1 is DFQATT, CDR2 SNEGSKA, per germline (reference sequence). The CDR3 sequence is 14 residues long.

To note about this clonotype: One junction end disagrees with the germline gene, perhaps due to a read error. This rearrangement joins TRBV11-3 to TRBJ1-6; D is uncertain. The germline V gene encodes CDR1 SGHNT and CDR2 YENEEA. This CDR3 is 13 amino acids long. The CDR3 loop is CASSFVANSPPHF. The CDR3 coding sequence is TGTGCCAGCAGCTTTGTAGCGAATTCACCCCCCCACTTT.

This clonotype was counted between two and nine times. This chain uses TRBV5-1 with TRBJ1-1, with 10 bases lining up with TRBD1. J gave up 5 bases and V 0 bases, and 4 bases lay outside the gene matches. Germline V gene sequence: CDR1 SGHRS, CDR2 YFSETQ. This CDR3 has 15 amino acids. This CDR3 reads CASSLEGTGVTEAFF. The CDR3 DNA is TGCGCCAGCAGCTTGGAAGGGACAGGGGTAACTGAAGCTTTCTTT.

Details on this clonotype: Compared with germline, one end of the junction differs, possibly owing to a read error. CDR3 in DNA: TGCAGCATCCTCAGATCGGGCTTGGAGACCCACTACTTC. This codes for CSILRSGLETHYF. The chain carries TRBV29-1 and TRBJ2-5; D remains ambiguous. The length of the CDR3 is 13 residues. Germline V gene lookup returns CDR1 SQVTM and CDR2 ANQGSEA.

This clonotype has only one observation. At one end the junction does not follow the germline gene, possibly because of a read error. The CDR3 DNA reads TGTGCCAACAGCCGACGGGACAGAACGAACACCGAAGCTTTCTTT. It translates to CANSRRDRTNTEAFF. V usage is TRBV11-2 and J usage is TRBJ1-1; TRBD1 agrees at 7 bases. The CDR3 is 15 amino acids. Germline CDR1 reads SGHAT; CDR2 reads FQNNGV.

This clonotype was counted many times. The CDR3: CASSQDSGRSPLHF. The CDR3 region has the DNA TGTGCCAGCAGCCAAGATTCAGGAAGGTCACCCCTCCACTTT. The chain recombines TRBV14 with TRBJ1-6, with D hard to call. Germline V gene sequence: CDR1 SGHDN, CDR2 FVKESK. This CDR3 spans 14 amino acids. The V end lost 0 bases, the J end lost 10 bases, and 10 bases lay between the germline ends.

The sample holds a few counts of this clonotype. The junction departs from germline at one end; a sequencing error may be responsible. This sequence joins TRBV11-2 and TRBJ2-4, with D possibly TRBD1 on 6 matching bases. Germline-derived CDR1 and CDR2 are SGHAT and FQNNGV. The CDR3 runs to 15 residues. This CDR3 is CASSLDGWGPDIQYF. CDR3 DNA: TGTGCTAGCAGTTTAGATGGTTGGGGGCCCGACATTCAGTACTTC.

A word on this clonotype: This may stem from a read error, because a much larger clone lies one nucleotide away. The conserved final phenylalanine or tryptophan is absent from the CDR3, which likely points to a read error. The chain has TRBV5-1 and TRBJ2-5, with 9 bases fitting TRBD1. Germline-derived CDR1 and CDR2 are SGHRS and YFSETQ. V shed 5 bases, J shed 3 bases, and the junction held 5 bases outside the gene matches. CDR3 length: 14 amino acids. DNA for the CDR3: TGCGCCAGCAGACCCGGGACAGGGAAAGAGACCCAGTACCTC. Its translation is CASRPGTGKETQYL.

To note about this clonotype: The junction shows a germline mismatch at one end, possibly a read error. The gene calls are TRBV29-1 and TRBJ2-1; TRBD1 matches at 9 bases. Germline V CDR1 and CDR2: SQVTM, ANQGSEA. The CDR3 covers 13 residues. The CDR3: CGVMGQGGGGQFF. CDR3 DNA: TGCGGCGTGATGGGACAGGGAGGTGGTGGACAGTTCTTC.